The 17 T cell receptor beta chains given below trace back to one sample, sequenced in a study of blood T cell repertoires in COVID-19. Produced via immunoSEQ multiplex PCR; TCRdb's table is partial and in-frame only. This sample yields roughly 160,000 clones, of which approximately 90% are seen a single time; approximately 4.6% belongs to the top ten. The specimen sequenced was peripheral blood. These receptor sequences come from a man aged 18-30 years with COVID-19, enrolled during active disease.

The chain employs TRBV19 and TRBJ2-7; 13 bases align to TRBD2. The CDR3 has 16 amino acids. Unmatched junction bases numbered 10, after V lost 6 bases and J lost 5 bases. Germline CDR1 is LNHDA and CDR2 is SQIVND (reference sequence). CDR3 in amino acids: CASSRTSGRAPHEQYF. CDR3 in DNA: TGTGCCAGTAGCCGAACTAGCGGGAGGGCCCCCCACGAGCAGTACTTC.

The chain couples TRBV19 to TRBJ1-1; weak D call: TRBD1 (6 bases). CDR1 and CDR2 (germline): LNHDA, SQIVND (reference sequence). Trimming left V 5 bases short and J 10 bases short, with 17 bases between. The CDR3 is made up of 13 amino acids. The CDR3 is CASSLEFRRGAFF. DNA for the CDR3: TGTGCCAGTAGTCTTGAGTTCCGCAGGGGAGCTTTCTTT.

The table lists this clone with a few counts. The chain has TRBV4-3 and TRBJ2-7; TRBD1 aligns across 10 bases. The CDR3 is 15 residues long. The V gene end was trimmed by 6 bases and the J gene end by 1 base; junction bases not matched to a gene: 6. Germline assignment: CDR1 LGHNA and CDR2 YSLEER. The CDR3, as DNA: TGCGCCAGCAGTCGAGGACAGGGGGTATCCTACGAGCAGTACTTC. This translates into CASSRGQGVSYEQYF.

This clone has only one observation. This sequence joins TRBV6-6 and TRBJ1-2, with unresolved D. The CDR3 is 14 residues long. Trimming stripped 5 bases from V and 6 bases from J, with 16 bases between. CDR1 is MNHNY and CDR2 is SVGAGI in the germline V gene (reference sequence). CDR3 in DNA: TGTGCCAGCAGTACAACCGGGAGGGCAAATGGCTACACCTTC. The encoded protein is CASSTTGRANGYTF.

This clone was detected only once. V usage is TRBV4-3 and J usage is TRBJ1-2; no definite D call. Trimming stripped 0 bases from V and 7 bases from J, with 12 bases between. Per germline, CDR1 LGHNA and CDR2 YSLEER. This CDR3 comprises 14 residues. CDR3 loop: CASSQDRDVGGYTF. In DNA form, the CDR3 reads TGCGCCAGCAGCCAAGATCGGGATGTAGGTGGCTACACCTTC.

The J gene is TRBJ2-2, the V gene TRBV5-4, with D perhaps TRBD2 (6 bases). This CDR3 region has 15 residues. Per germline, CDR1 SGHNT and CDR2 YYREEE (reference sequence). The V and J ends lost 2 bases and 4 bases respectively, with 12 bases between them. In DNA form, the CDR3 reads TGTGCCAGCAGCTTTTACGGGGGTGGCACCGGGGAGCTGTTTTTT. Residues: CASSFYGGGTGELFF. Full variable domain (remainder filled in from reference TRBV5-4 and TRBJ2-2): ETGVTQSPTHLIKTRGQQVTLRCSSQSGHNTVSWYQQALGQGPQFIFQYYREEENGRGNFPPRFSGLQFPNYSSELNVNALELDDSALYLCASSFYGGGTGELFFGEGSRLTVL.

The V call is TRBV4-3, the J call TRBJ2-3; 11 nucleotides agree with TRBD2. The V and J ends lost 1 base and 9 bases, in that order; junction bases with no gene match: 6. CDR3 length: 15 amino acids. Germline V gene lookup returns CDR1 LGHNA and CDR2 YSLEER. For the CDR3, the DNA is TGCGCCAGCAGCCAAGGTCCCGGGACTAGCGGCACGCAGTATTTT. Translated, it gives CASSQGPGTSGTQYF.

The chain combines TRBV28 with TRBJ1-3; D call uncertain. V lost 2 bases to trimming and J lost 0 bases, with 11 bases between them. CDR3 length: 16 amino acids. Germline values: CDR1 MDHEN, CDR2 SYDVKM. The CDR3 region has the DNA TGTGCCAGCAGTTTAGATGTAAGCTACTCTGGAAACACCATATATTTT. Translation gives CASSLDVSYSGNTIYF. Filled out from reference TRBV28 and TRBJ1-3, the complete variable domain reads DVKVTQSSRYLVKRTGEKVFLECVQDMDHENMFWYRQDPGLGLRLIYFSYDVKMKEKGDIPEGYSVSREKKERFSLILESASTNQTSMYLCASSLDVSYSGNTIYFGEGSWLTVV.

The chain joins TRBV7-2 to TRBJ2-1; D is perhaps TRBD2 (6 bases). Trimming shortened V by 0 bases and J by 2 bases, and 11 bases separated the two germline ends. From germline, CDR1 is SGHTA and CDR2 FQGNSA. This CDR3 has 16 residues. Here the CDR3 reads CASSLAPGVPYNEQFF. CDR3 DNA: TGTGCCAGCAGCTTAGCGCCGGGAGTCCCCTACAATGAGCAGTTCTTC.

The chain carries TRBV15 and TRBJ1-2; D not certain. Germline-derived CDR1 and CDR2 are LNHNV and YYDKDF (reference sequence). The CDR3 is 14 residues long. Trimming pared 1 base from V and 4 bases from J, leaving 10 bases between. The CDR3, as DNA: TGTGCCACCAGCAGAGTGGTAGGGAGCTATGGCTACACCTTC. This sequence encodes CATSRVVGSYGYTF.

The CDR3 loop is CASTSNGYEQYF. CDR3 DNA sequence: TGTGCCAGCACCTCCAACGGCTACGAGCAGTACTTC. The chain recombines TRBV7-9 with TRBJ2-7; D is unresolved. CDR1 and CDR2 (germline): SEHNR, FQNEAQ (reference sequence). This CDR3 spans 12 amino acids. Trimming took 7 bases from V and 3 from J, leaving 10 bases between them.

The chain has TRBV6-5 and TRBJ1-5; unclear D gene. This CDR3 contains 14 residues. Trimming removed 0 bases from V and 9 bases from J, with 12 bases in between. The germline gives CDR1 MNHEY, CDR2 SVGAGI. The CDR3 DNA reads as TGTGCCAGCAGTTACTCTCGAGTGGGGAGGCCCCAGCATTTT. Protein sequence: CASSYSRVGRPQHF.

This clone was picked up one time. CDR3 DNA: TGTGCCACCAGCACCCGAAAGCGGGCGGCATTGGACAGGAATAGCAATCAGCCCCAGCATTTT. Its translation: CATSTRKRAALDRNSNQPQHF. V is TRBV15 and J is TRBJ1-5, with TRBD1 identical over 7 bases. There are 21 residues in the CDR3. Germline V gene sequence: CDR1 LNHNV, CDR2 YYDKDF (reference sequence). After removal of 4 bases from V and 0 bases from J, the junction contained 21 bases not matched to a gene.

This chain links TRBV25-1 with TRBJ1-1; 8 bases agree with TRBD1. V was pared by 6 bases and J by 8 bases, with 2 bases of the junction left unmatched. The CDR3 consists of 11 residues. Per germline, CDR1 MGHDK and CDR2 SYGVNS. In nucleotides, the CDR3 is TGTGCCAGCAGGCGACAGGGGGAAGCTTTCTTT. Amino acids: CASRRQGEAFF. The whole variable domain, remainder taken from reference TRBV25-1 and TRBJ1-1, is EADIYQTPRYLVIGTGKKITLECSQTMGHDKMYWYQQDPGMELHLIHYSYGVNSTEKGDLSSESTVSRIRTEHFPLTLESARPSHTSQYLCASRRQGEAFFGQGTRLTVV.

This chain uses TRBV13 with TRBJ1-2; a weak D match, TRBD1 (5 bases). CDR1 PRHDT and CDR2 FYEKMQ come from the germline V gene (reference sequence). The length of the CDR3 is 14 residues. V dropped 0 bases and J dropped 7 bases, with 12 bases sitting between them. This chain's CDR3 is CASSLGRGSGGYTF. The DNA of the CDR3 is TGTGCCAGCAGCTTAGGAAGGGGTAGCGGTGGCTACACCTTC.

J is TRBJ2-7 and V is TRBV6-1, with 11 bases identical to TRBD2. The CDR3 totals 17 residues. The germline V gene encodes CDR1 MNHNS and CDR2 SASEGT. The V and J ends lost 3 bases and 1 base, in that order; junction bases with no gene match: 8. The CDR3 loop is CASSDELAGAVSYEQYF. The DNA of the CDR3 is TGTGCCAGCAGTGATGAACTAGCGGGAGCCGTTTCCTACGAGCAGTACTTC.

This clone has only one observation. CDR3 region: CAISELDRSSYNSPLHF. CDR3 coding DNA: TGTGCCATCAGTGAGTTAGACAGGAGCTCCTATAATTCACCCCTCCACTTT. The genes are TRBV10-3 and TRBJ1-6; weak D call: TRBD1 (6 bases). The CDR3 sequence is 17 residues long. Germline CDR1 is ENHRY and CDR2 is SYGVKD. V lost 1 base, J lost 0 bases, and 10 bases lay in between.